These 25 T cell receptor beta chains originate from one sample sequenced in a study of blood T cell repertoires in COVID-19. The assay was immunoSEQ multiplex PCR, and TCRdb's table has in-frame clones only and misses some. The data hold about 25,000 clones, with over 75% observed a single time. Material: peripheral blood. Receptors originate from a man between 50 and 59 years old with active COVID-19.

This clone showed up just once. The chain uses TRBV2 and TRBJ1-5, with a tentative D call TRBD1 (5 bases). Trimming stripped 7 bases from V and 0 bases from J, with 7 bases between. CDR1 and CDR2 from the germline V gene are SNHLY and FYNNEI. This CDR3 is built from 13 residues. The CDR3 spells CASKDSSNQPQHF. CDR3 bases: TGTGCCAGCAAAGACAGTAGCAATCAGCCCCAGCATTTT.

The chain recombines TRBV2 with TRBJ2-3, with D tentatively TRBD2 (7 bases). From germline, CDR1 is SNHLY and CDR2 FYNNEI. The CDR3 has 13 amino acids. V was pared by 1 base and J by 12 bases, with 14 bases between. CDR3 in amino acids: CASSEVRGAAQYF. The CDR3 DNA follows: TGTGCCAGCAGTGAAGTCCGGGGGGCCGCCCAGTATTTT.

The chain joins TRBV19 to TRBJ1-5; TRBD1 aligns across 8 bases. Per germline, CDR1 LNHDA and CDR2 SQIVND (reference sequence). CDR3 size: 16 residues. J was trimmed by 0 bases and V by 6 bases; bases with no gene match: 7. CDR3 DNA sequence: TGTGCCAGTAGGACAGGGGCTGGGTATAGCAATCAGCCCCAGCATTTT. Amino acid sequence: CASRTGAGYSNQPQHF.

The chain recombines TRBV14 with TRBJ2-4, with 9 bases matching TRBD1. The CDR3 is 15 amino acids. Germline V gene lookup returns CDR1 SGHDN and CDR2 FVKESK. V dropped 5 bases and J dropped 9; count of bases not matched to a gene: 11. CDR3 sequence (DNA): TGTGCCAGCAGCGGTAGGGACAGGGACCCGGCCATTCAGTACTTC. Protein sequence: CASSGRDRDPAIQYF.

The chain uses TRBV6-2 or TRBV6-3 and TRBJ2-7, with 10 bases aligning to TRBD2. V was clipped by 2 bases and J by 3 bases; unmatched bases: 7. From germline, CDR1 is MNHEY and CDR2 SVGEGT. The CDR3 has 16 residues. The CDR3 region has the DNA TGTGCCAGCAGTTACCGTCTAGCGGGAGTAGACTACGAGCAGTACGTC. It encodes CASSYRLAGVDYEQYV.

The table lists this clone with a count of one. The CDR3 nucleotides are TGTGCCAGCGGTGGGGGACAGCTGAACACTGAAGCTTTCTTT. As protein: CASGGGQLNTEAFF. V usage is TRBV7-2 and J usage is TRBJ1-1; 7 bases are a match to TRBD1. Germline CDR1 reads SGHTA; CDR2 reads FQGNSA. The length of the CDR3 is 14 residues. The V gene end was trimmed by 8 bases and the J gene end by 0 bases; junction bases not matched to a gene: 6.

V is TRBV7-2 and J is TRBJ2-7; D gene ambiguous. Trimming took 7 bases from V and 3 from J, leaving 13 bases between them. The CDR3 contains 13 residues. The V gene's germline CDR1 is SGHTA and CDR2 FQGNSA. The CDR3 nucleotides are TGTGCCAGCATGGGCGCAGGCGTCTACGAGCAGTACTTC. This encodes CASMGAGVYEQYF.

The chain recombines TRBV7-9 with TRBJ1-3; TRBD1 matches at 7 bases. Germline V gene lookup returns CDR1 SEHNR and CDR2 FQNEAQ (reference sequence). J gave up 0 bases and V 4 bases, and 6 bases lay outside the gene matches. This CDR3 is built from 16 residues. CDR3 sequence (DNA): TGTGCCAGCAGCTCCGCGGGACAGTTCTCTGGAAACACCATATATTTT. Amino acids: CASSSAGQFSGNTIYF.

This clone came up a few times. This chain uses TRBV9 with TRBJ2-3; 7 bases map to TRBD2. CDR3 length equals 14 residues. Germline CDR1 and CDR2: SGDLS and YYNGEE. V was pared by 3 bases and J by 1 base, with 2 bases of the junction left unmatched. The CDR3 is CASSDSGGTDTQYF. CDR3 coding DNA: TGTGCCAGCAGCGACAGCGGGGGCACAGATACGCAGTATTTT.

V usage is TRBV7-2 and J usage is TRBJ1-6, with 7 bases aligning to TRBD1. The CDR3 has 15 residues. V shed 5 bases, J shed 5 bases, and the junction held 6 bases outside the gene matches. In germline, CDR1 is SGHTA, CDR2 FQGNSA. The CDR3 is CASSGRTGNNSPLHF. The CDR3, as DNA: TGTGCCAGCAGCGGACGGACAGGCAATAATTCACCCCTCCACTTT.

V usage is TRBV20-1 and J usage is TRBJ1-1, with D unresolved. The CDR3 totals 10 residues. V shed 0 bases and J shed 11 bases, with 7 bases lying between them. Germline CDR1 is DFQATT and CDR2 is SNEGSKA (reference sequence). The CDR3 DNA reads TGCAGTGCTAGAGACTCAGTTGCTTTCTTT. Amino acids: CSARDSVAFF.

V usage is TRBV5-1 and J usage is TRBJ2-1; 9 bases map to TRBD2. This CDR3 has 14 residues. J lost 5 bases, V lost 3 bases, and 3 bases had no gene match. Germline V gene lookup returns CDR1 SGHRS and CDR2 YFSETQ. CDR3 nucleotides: TGCGCCAGCAGCTCGACTAGCGGTAACAATGAGCAGTTCTTC. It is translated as CASSSTSGNNEQFF.

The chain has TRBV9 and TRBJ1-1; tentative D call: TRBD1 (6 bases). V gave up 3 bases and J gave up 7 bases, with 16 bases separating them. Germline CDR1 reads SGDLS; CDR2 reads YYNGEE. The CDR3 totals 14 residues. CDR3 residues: CASSALGGTGEAFF. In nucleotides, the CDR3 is TGTGCCAGCAGCGCATTAGGGGGAACGGGTGAAGCTTTCTTT.

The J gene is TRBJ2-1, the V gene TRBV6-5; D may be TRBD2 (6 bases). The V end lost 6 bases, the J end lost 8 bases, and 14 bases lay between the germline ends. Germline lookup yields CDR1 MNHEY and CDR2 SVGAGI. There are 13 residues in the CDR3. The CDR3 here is CASRAGSNDEQFF. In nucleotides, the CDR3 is TGTGCCAGCAGGGCCGGGAGTAACGATGAGCAGTTCTTC.

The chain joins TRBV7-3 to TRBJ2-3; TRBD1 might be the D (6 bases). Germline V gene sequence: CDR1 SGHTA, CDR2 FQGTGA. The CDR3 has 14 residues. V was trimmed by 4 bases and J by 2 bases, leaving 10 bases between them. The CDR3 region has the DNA TGTGCCAGCAGCTCCGGACAGTCCACAGATACGCAGTATTTT. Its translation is CASSSGQSTDTQYF.

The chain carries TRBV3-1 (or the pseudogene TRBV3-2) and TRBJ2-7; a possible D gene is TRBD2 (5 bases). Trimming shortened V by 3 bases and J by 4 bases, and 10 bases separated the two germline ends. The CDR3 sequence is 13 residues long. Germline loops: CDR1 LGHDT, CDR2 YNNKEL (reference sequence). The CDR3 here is CASSHPRDYEQYV. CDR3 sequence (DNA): TGTGCCAGCAGCCACCCGAGGGATTACGAGCAGTACGTC.

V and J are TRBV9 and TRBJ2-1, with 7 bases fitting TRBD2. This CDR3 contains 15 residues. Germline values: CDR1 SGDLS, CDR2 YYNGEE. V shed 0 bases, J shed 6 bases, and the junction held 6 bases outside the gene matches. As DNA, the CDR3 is TGTGCCAGCAGCGTAGGGTTCGGGAGGAGCAATGAGCAGTTCTTC. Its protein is CASSVGFGRSNEQFF.

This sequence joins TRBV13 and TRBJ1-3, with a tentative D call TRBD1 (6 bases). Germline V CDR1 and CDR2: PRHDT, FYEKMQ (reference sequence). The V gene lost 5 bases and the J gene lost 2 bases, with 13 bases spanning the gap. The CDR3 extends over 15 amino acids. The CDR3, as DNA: TGTGCCAGCAGCAGAAGGGGGGGGCCTGGAAACACCATATATTTT. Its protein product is CASSRRGGPGNTIYF.

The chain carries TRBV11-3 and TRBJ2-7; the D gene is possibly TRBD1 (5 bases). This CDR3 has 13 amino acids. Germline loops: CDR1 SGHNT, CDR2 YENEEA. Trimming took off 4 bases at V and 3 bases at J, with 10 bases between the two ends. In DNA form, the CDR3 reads TGTGCCAGCAGCTGGGGCTATAACTACGAGCAGTACTTC. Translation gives CASSWGYNYEQYF.

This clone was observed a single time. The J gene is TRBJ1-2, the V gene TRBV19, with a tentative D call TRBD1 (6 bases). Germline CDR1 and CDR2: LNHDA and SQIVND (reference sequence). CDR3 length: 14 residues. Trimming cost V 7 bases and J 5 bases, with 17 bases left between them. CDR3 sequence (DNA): TGTGCCAGTAAATTGACAGGCCTCGGGTATGGCTACACCTTC. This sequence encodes CASKLTGLGYGYTF.

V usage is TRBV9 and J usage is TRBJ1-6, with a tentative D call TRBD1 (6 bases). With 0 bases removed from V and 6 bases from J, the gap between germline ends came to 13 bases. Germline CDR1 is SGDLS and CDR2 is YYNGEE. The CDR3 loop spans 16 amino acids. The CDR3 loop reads CASSVGLQGSNSPLHF. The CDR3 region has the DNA TGTGCCAGCAGCGTAGGGCTACAGGGTAGTAATTCACCCCTCCACTTT. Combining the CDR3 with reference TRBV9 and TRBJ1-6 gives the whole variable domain DSGVTQTPKHLITATGQRVTLRCSPRSGDLSVYWYQQSLDQGLQFLIQYYNGEERAKGNILERFSAQQFPDLHSELNLSSLELGDSALYFCASSVGLQGSNSPLHFGNGTRLTVT.

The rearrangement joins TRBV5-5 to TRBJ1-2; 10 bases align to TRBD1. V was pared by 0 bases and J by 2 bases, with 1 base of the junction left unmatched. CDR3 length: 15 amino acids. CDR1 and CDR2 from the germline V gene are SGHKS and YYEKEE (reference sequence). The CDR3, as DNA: TGTGCCAGCAGCTTGGCGGGACAGGGGAACTATGGCTACACCTTC. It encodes CASSLAGQGNYGYTF.

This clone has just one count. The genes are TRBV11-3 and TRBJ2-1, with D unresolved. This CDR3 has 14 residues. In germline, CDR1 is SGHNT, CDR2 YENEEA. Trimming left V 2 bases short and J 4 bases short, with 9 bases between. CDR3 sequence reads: CASSLFEEYNEQFF. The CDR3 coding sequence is TGTGCCAGCAGCTTATTTGAAGAGTACAATGAGCAGTTCTTC.

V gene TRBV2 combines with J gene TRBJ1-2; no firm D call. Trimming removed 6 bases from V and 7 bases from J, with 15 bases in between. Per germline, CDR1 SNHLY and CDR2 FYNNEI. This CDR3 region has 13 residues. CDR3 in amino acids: CASSQERAGGYTF. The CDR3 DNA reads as TGTGCCAGCAGCCAGGAGAGGGCGGGTGGCTACACCTTC.

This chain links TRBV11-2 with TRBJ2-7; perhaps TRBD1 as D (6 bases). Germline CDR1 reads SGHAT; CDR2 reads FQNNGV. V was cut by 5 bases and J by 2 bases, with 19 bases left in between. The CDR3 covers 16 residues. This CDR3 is CASSLVGAGDTYEQYF. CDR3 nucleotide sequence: TGTGCCAGCAGCCTGGTCGGGGCAGGGGATACCTACGAGCAGTACTTC. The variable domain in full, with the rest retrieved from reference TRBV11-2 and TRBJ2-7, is EAGVAQSPRYKIIEKRQSVAFWCNPISGHATLYWYQQILGQGPKLLIQFQNNGVVDDSQLPKDRFSAERLKGVDSTLKIQPAKLEDSAVYLCASSLVGAGDTYEQYFGPGTRLTVT.